Below are 30 T cell receptor beta chains sequenced from a single sample in a study of T cell responses to AZD1222 COVID-19 vaccine. Only in-frame clones appear in the TCRdb table, and some are missing; sequencing was by immunoSEQ multiplex PCR. The sample yields more than 120,000 clones, almost 90% seen once. The sample was peripheral blood, taken 28 days after the second AZD1222 dose. The receptors derive from an adult who received the AZD1222 COVID-19 vaccine.

The chain has TRBV10-2 and TRBJ1-6; D gene ambiguous. Germline values: CDR1 WSHSY, CDR2 SAAADI. This CDR3 comprises 18 residues. The ends were cut back, 3 bases at V and 0 bases at J, with 15 bases in the middle. The CDR3: CASSDSGRFSSYNSPLHF. The CDR3, as DNA: TGCGCCAGCAGTGATTCTGGACGGTTTTCCTCCTATAATTCACCCCTCCACTTT.

V is TRBV29-1 and J is TRBJ1-5; 7 bases line up with TRBD1. J was trimmed by 6 bases and V by 6 bases; bases with no gene match: 8. Germline V gene lookup returns CDR1 SQVTM and CDR2 ANQGSEA. This CDR3 is 13 amino acids long. The CDR3: CSVGGGQGQPQHF. The CDR3 coding sequence is TGCAGCGTCGGAGGGGGCCAGGGTCAGCCCCAGCATTTT.

V gene TRBV28 combines with J gene TRBJ1-2; possible D gene TRBD1, 5 bases. V lost 6 bases, J lost 1 base, and 15 bases lay in between. Germline values: CDR1 MDHEN, CDR2 SYDVKM. This CDR3 has 15 residues. CDR3 coding DNA: TGTGCCAGCAGCCCTCCGGGACGGTTTAACTATGGCTACACCTTC. This gives the protein CASSPPGRFNYGYTF.

CDR3 bases: TGTGCCACCAGCATCAAGCGGGGAGGCCCAGGCGACTCTGGAAACACCATATATTTT. Translation gives CATSIKRGGPGDSGNTIYF. The V gene is TRBV15, the J gene TRBJ1-3; D gene ambiguous. CDR1 LNHNV and CDR2 YYDKDF come from the germline V gene (reference sequence). The CDR3 contains 19 residues. V was pared by 4 bases and J by 0 bases, with 22 bases between.

This clone was recorded only once. This rearrangement joins TRBV28 to TRBJ2-2, with D perhaps TRBD1 (7 bases). Germline assignment: CDR1 MDHEN and CDR2 SYDVKM. V lost 4 bases to trimming and J lost 8 bases, with 17 bases between them. This CDR3 has 15 residues. The CDR3: CASSSRVRGVGELFF. CDR3 DNA: TGTGCCAGCAGTTCTAGGGTCAGGGGGGTAGGGGAGCTGTTTTTT.

The chain links TRBV27 to TRBJ2-3, with 8 positions matching TRBD2. Germline CDR1 MNHEY, CDR2 SMNVEV (reference sequence). Trimming removed 5 bases from V and 2 bases from J; junction bases left unmatched: 9. This CDR3 comprises 16 residues. CDR3 coding DNA: TGTGCCAGCAGTCCGCGGGGGGCAAGCATCACAGATACGCAGTATTTT. This codes for CASSPRGASITDTQYF.

V and J are TRBV19 and TRBJ1-3, with 8 positions matching TRBD1. CDR3 length: 19 amino acids. Looked up from germline, CDR1 is LNHDA and CDR2 is SQIVND (reference sequence). The V segment lost 5 bases and the J segment 4 bases; nucleotides outside the gene matches: 19. The CDR3 sequence is CASSALRAPTGGYGNTIYF. CDR3 nucleotide sequence: TGTGCCAGTAGTGCCCTCCGAGCGCCAACAGGGGGATACGGAAACACCATATATTTT.

The rearrangement joins TRBV7-2 to TRBJ2-3; D not resolved. CDR3 length: 13 residues. Germline-derived CDR1 and CDR2 are SGHTA and FQGNSA. V lost 6 bases, J lost 7 bases, and 14 bases lay in between. The CDR3 DNA reads as TGTGCCAGCAGGTCAGGCCACAGCAATACGCAGTATTTT. This sequence encodes CASRSGHSNTQYF.

The V call is TRBV28, the J call TRBJ1-2; possibly TRBD1 for D (6 bases). Germline V gives CDR1 MDHEN, CDR2 SYDVKM. Deletions cut 3 bases from V and 2 bases from J, with 10 bases between. The CDR3 contains 14 residues. The CDR3 spells CASSFRGRNYGYTF. The CDR3 DNA is TGTGCCAGCAGTTTCAGGGGTCGGAACTATGGCTACACCTTC.

The chain links TRBV13 to TRBJ1-3; D uncertain. CDR3 length: 14 residues. The V gene's germline CDR1 is PRHDT and CDR2 FYEKMQ (reference sequence). Trimming took off 8 bases at V and 1 base at J, with 12 bases between the two ends. CDR3 loop: CASGIGISGNTIYF. The CDR3 bases are TGTGCCAGCGGCATTGGGATTTCTGGAAACACCATATATTTT.

This clone was observed a single time. The rearrangement uses TRBV28 and TRBJ1-5; unclear D gene. This CDR3 contains 14 residues. Trimming stripped 7 bases from V and 2 bases from J, with 12 bases between. Germline V gene sequence: CDR1 MDHEN, CDR2 SYDVKM. The CDR3 sequence is CASNRPARNQPQHF. The DNA of the CDR3 is TGTGCCAGCAACCGCCCGGCGCGCAATCAGCCCCAGCATTTT.

This clone came up once. The chain has TRBV24-1 and TRBJ2-1; 7 bases map to TRBD1. V dropped 4 bases and J dropped 2; count of bases not matched to a gene: 10. CDR1 and CDR2 from the germline V gene are KGHDR and SFDVKD. The CDR3 loop spans 17 amino acids. The CDR3 here is CATSDQGQQGTYNEQFF. The CDR3 DNA is TGTGCCACCAGTGACCAGGGACAGCAGGGGACCTACAATGAGCAGTTCTTC.

The gene calls are TRBV10-3 and TRBJ1-2; D might be TRBD1 (5 bases). This CDR3 has 12 amino acids. V lost 8 bases to trimming and J lost 5 bases, with 12 bases between them. The germline CDR1 and CDR2 sequences are ENHRY and SYGVKD. The CDR3 reads CAISGTGYGYTF. CDR3 nucleotide sequence: TGTGCCATCTCGGGTACAGGTTATGGCTACACCTTC.

The V call is TRBV21-1, the J call TRBJ2-2; the table names TRBD2, a call not compared with the DNA. TRBV21-1 is labeled a pseudogene. The CDR3 is 19 amino acids. CDR3 sequence reads: CASSIPGTSGIGGTGELFF. CDR3 DNA sequence: TGTGCCAGCAGCATCCCCGGGACTAGCGGGATTGGGGGTACCGGGGAGCTGTTTTTT.

V and J are TRBV7-9 and TRBJ1-2; maybe TRBD1 (5 bases). Deletions cut 2 bases from V and 6 bases from J, with 13 bases between. The CDR3 is made up of 14 amino acids. Germline CDR1 is SEHNR and CDR2 is FQNEAQ (reference sequence). The CDR3 DNA is TGTGCCAGCAGCTTAACCGGGACGACGGATGGCTACACCTTC. It encodes CASSLTGTTDGYTF. Variable domain in full (rest from reference TRBV7-9 and TRBJ1-2): DTGVSQNPRHKITKRGQNVTFRCDPISEHNRLYWYRQTLGQGPEFLTYFQNEAQLEKSRLLSDRFSAERPKGSFSTLEIQRTEQGDSAMYLCASSLTGTTDGYTFGSGTRLTVV.

V is TRBV29-1 and J is TRBJ2-3; D may match TRBD1 or TRBD2 (7 bases each). Germline assignment: CDR1 SQVTM and CDR2 ANQGSEA. V was trimmed by 5 bases and J by 2 bases, leaving 23 bases between them. The CDR3 extends over 17 amino acids. The CDR3 sequence is CSVSGGGLAALTDTQYF. The CDR3 DNA is TGCAGCGTTTCAGGGGGAGGGCTAGCGGCCCTCACAGATACGCAGTATTTT.

The CDR3 loop reads CASSLDSHSYNEQFF. The CDR3, as DNA: TGTGCCAGCAGCCTCGACAGCCACTCCTACAATGAGCAGTTCTTC. V and J are TRBV6-2 or TRBV6-3 and TRBJ2-1, with D maybe TRBD1 (5 bases). The germline CDR1 and CDR2 sequences are MNHEY and SVGEGT. V was cut by 6 bases and J by 0 bases, with 12 bases left in between. CDR3 length: 15 residues.

The chain combines TRBV5-1 with TRBJ2-5; D is unresolved. Germline loops: CDR1 SGHRS, CDR2 YFSETQ. V was trimmed by 0 bases and J by 5 bases, leaving 11 bases between them. The CDR3 length is 14 residues. The CDR3 sequence: CASSLVPGSETQYF. The DNA of the CDR3 is TGCGCCAGCAGCTTGGTTCCGGGTTCCGAGACCCAGTACTTC.

The chain carries TRBV3-1 (or the pseudogene TRBV3-2) and TRBJ1-6; no clear D. The germline V gene encodes CDR1 LGHDT and CDR2 YNNKEL (reference sequence). The CDR3 loop spans 13 amino acids. Trimming cost V 0 bases and J 7 bases, with 4 bases left between them. This chain's CDR3 is CASSQDPNSPLHF. CDR3 bases: TGTGCCAGCAGCCAAGATCCGAATTCACCCCTCCACTTT.

This chain joins TRBV7-9 and TRBJ2-7; no definite D call. Per the germline V gene, CDR1 is SEHNR and CDR2 is FQNEAQ (reference sequence). V was cut by 4 bases and J by 2 bases, with 9 bases left in between. The CDR3 consists of 13 residues. The CDR3 nucleotides are TGTGCCAGCAGCTCCCTTGGTACCTACGAGCAGTACTTC. This translates into CASSSLGTYEQYF.

This chain links TRBV7-8 with TRBJ1-4; D might be TRBD1 (6 bases). This CDR3 is built from 14 residues. With 1 base removed from V and 6 bases from J, the gap between germline ends came to 9 bases. Germline assignment: CDR1 SGHVS and CDR2 FQNEAQ. The CDR3 sequence is CASSLGGTHEKLFF. The CDR3 region has the DNA TGTGCCAGCAGCTTAGGCGGGACACATGAAAAACTGTTTTTT.

This clone was recorded a few times. The chain recombines TRBV29-1 with TRBJ2-1; D gene uncertain. The germline V and J ends were trimmed by 0 bases and 13 bases, with 7 bases remaining between them. The CDR3 sequence is 10 residues long. Per the germline V gene, CDR1 is SQVTM and CDR2 is ANQGSEA. The CDR3 DNA sequence: TGCAGCGTTGAAGACTTAAGTCAGTTCTTC. Translated, it gives CSVEDLSQFF.

The chain recombines TRBV6-2 or TRBV6-3 with TRBJ2-3, with TRBD1 matching 11 bases. The J segment lost 3 bases and the V segment lost 2 bases, leaving 4 bases of the junction unmatched. There are 16 residues in the CDR3. The germline V gene has CDR1 MNHEY and CDR2 SVGEGT. CDR3: CASSYNGQGATDTQYF. DNA for the CDR3: TGTGCCAGCAGTTACAATGGACAGGGGGCAACAGATACGCAGTATTTT.

The chain combines TRBV7-9 with TRBJ1-5, with D unclear. In germline, CDR1 is SEHNR, CDR2 FQNEAQ (reference sequence). V gave up 5 bases and J gave up 5 bases, with 13 bases separating them. The CDR3 extends over 14 amino acids. The CDR3 here is CASSLTTQDQPQHF. CDR3 nucleotides: TGTGCCAGCAGCCTCACAACTCAGGATCAGCCCCAGCATTTT.

CDR3 coding DNA: TGCGCCAGCAGCCAAGAATATGGACCGCTAAGCTCTGGAAACACCATATATTTT. Protein: CASSQEYGPLSSGNTIYF. The V call is TRBV4-1, the J call TRBJ1-3; D is ambiguous. The CDR3 is 18 residues long. Trimming cost V 0 bases and J 0 bases, with 15 bases left between them. Germline V gene data show CDR1 as MGHRA and CDR2 as YSYEKL.

This clone turned up a few times. J is TRBJ1-5 and V is TRBV19; a weak D match, TRBD1 (6 bases). Trimming shortened V by 7 bases and J by 1 base, and 11 bases separated the two germline ends. Per the germline V gene, CDR1 is LNHDA and CDR2 is SQIVND (reference sequence). The CDR3 spans 14 residues. Written as DNA, the CDR3 is TGTGCCAGTATGCGGGGGCTGAGCAATCAGCCCCAGCATTTT. Amino acids: CASMRGLSNQPQHF.

The chain has TRBV20-1 and TRBJ1-6; D ambiguous. Germline V CDR1 and CDR2: DFQATT, SNEGSKA (reference sequence). With 3 bases removed from V and 7 bases from J, the gap between germline ends came to 16 bases. The CDR3 consists of 15 residues. Written as DNA, the CDR3 is TGCAGTGCTAGTTCGATTCTTAGCCCCAATTCACCCCTCCACTTT. Its translation: CSASSILSPNSPLHF.

The rearrangement links TRBV5-4 to TRBJ1-1, with a weak D call TRBD1 (5 bases). Per germline, CDR1 SGHNT and CDR2 YYREEE (reference sequence). The CDR3 contains 14 residues. V was pared by 1 base and J by 1 base, with 8 bases between. The CDR3 region is CASSLTTANTEAFF. CDR3 DNA sequence: TGTGCCAGCAGCTTGACGACAGCGAACACTGAAGCTTTCTTT.

This clone is classed as medium-sized. The chain employs TRBV2 and TRBJ2-3, with a tentative D call TRBD1 (5 bases). The CDR3 has 16 residues. CDR1 SNHLY and CDR2 FYNNEI come from the germline V gene. Trimming cost V 4 bases and J 6 bases, with 20 bases left between them. CDR3: CASSVGLTRPSDTQYF. CDR3 sequence (DNA): TGTGCCAGCAGTGTGGGGCTAACTCGGCCCAGCGATACGCAGTATTTT.

The chain couples TRBV6-5 to TRBJ2-1, with 10 bases lining up with TRBD2. The V gene end was trimmed by 4 bases and the J gene end by 7 bases; junction bases not matched to a gene: 4. The CDR3 totals 14 residues. Per the germline V gene, CDR1 is MNHEY and CDR2 is SVGAGI. The CDR3 reads CASSSGLAWNEQFF. DNA for the CDR3: TGTGCCAGCAGTTCGGGACTAGCGTGGAATGAGCAGTTCTTC.